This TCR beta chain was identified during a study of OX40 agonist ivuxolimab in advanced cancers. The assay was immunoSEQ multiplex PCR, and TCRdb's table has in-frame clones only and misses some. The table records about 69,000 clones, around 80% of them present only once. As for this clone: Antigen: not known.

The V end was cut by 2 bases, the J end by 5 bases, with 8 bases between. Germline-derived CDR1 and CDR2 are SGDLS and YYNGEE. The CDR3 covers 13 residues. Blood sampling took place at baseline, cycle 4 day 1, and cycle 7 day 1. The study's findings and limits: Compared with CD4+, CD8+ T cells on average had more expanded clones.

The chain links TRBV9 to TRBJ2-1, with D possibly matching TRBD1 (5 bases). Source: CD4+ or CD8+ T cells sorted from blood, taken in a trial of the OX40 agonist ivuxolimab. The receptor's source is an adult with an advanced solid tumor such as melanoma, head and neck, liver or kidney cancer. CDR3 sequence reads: CASSVRVNNEQFF. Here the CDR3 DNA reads TGTGCCAGCAGCGTCAGGGTCAACAATGAGCAGTTCTTC.